This T cell receptor (beta chain) was captured in a study of blood T cell repertoires in COVID-19. Study information: There were acute and convalescent COVID-19 samples, and they came from the United States, Italy and Spain. The analysed material was cDNA or gDNA that came from T cells, B-cell-depleted T cells, or PBMCs.

In the authors' methods: Counts of nucleated cells, estimated from reference gene primer amplification, were obtained. Generated by immunoSEQ multiplex PCR, the TCRdb table keeps only in-frame clones and is missing some. Clone size and the V and J calls come from that table; the DNA yielded D and trimming. The sample holds around 280,000 clones, around 86% seen once. Material for sequencing was peripheral blood. The source is a woman in her thirties who had recovered from COVID-19.

The CDR3 is CASSPRWGTGVSDSPLHF. The CDR3, as DNA: TGTGCCAGCAGCCCCCGCTGGGGGACAGGGGTTTCCGATTCACCCCTCCACTTT. V and J are TRBV7-9 and TRBJ1-6; 10 bases fit TRBD1. The germline V gene has CDR1 SEHNR and CDR2 FQNEAQ (reference sequence). CDR3 length: 18 amino acids. V shed 5 bases and J 8 bases; nucleotides not matched to a gene: 15.